These 28 T cell receptor beta chains came from one sample sequenced in a study of a mutant IDH1 vaccine in newly diagnosed glioma. Documented time point: week 47, end of study. Each dose delivered 300 ug of mutant IDH1 20-mer peptide subcutaneously with imiquimod. For these TCRs, the target antigens are not known. Profiled with immunoSEQ multiplex PCR; TCRdb holds only in-frame clones, not every one. The sample carries tens of thousands of clones, approximately 89% recorded once. The specimen was PBMCs, collected from a glioma patient whose treatment included an IDH1 peptide vaccine. All receptors derive from a man aged 40-49 years with glioma.

This clone has just one count. The V gene is TRBV7-9, the J gene TRBJ2-2, with TRBD1 identical over 7 bases. Germline CDR1 reads SEHNR; CDR2 reads FQNEAQ (reference sequence). Trimming at V came to 2 bases and at J to 6 bases, leaving 6 bases not matched to a gene. The CDR3 is made up of 15 amino acids. DNA of the CDR3: TGTGCCAGCAGCTTATACAGGGGTTTCCCCGGGGAGCTGTTTTTT. It translates to CASSLYRGFPGELFF.

The rearrangement links TRBV11-3 to TRBJ1-1; D is unresolved. Germline CDR1 SGHNT, CDR2 YENEEA. This CDR3 region has 13 residues. The ends were cut back, 3 bases at V and 3 bases at J, with 8 bases in the middle. CDR3 DNA: TGTGCCAGCAGCTTCTCGGCGTACACTGAAGCTTTCTTT. Translation gives CASSFSAYTEAFF.

The chain employs TRBV18 and TRBJ1-1; TRBD1 agrees at 8 bases. This CDR3 has 13 amino acids. Germline loops: CDR1 KGHSH, CDR2 LQKENI. V lost 5 bases, J lost 8 bases, and 7 bases stayed unmatched. CDR3 residues: CASSSTGVGEAFF. CDR3 DNA sequence: TGTGCCAGCTCATCGACAGGGGTTGGGGAAGCTTTCTTT.

The V gene is TRBV6-5, the J gene TRBJ1-6; D remains unclear. This CDR3 region has 16 residues. The V end was cut by 0 bases, the J end by 0 bases, with 6 bases between. Per the germline V gene, CDR1 is MNHEY and CDR2 is SVGAGI. The CDR3 loop is CASSYSGSSYNSPLHF. CDR3 nucleotide sequence: TGTGCCAGCAGTTACTCGGGGAGCTCCTATAATTCACCCCTCCACTTT.

The V gene is TRBV27, the J gene TRBJ2-1; tentatively, D is TRBD1 or TRBD2 (5 bases each). The length of the CDR3 is 14 residues. V lost 5 bases and J lost 4, with 12 bases in between. In germline, CDR1 is MNHEY, CDR2 SMNVEV (reference sequence). In DNA form, the CDR3 reads TGTGCCAGCAGTCCTCCGGGGCCTTACAATGAGCAGTTCTTC. The encoded protein is CASSPPGPYNEQFF.

The V gene is TRBV19, the J gene TRBJ1-5; TRBD1 matches at 9 bases. Germline values: CDR1 LNHDA, CDR2 SQIVND (reference sequence). This CDR3 is built from 16 residues. The trim removed 2 bases at V and 5 bases at J, leaving 7 bases unmatched. CDR3: CASSITPTGGDQPQHF. CDR3 nucleotide sequence: TGTGCCAGTAGTATAACCCCCACAGGGGGCGATCAGCCCCAGCATTTT.

V is TRBV6-5 and J is TRBJ2-1; D gene unclear. The CDR3 runs 15 residues. V lost 6 bases and J lost 7, with 19 bases in between. Germline V gene data show CDR1 as MNHEY and CDR2 as SVGAGI. The CDR3 reads CASSLRARKENEQFF. As DNA, the CDR3 is TGTGCCAGCAGCCTACGGGCTAGAAAAGAGAATGAGCAGTTCTTC.

The gene calls are TRBV2 and TRBJ2-5, with D possibly called TRBD1 or TRBD2 (5 bases each). The J call could be wrong; TRBJ2-7 is a better fit for the DNA end. This CDR3 spans 14 amino acids. Germline CDR1 reads SNHLY; CDR2 reads FYNNEI. The CDR3 is CASSETRGGGEQYF. The CDR3 region has the DNA TGTGCCAGCAGTGAAACGAGAGGTGGGGGCGAGCAGTACTTC.

V usage is TRBV2 and J usage is TRBJ2-1; 10 positions agree with TRBD2. V shed 9 bases and J 7 bases; nucleotides not matched to a gene: 15. CDR1 is SNHLY, CDR2 FYNNEI, per germline. The CDR3 is 16 amino acids. The CDR3 sequence: CASTSGTSEGGNEQFF. The CDR3 DNA reads as TGTGCCAGTACCTCGGGGACTAGCGAGGGGGGAAATGAGCAGTTCTTC.

This chain links TRBV19 with TRBJ1-1, with a tentative D call TRBD1 (6 bases). In germline, CDR1 is LNHDA, CDR2 SQIVND (reference sequence). The CDR3 has 13 residues. The V end lost 6 bases, the J end lost 1 base, and 9 bases lay between the germline ends. The CDR3 coding sequence is TGTGCCAGTAGAACGACAGGGAACACTGAAGCTTTCTTT. Its translation is CASRTTGNTEAFF.

V usage is TRBV29-1 and J usage is TRBJ2-3; D is possibly TRBD2 (5 bases). This CDR3 has 16 amino acids. Germline CDR1 SQVTM, CDR2 ANQGSEA. V shed 0 bases and J shed 0 bases, with 13 bases lying between them. The CDR3 loop reads CSVEDGQEASTDTQYF. CDR3 DNA sequence: TGCAGCGTTGAAGATGGGCAGGAGGCTAGCACAGATACGCAGTATTTT.

This clone has a single count. V usage is TRBV28 and J usage is TRBJ1-5; a weak D match, TRBD1 (6 bases). Germline CDR1 is MDHEN and CDR2 is SYDVKM. Trimming shortened V by 4 bases and J by 5 bases, and 12 bases separated the two germline ends. There are 14 residues in the CDR3. Written as DNA, the CDR3 is TGTGCCAGCAGTTGGGGGGGGGCTTATCAGCCCCAGCATTTT. Translated: CASSWGGAYQPQHF.

The chain employs TRBV19 and TRBJ2-2, with TRBD1 matching over 7 bases. J lost 5 bases, V lost 6 bases, and 9 bases had no gene match. This CDR3 has 15 amino acids. CDR1 LNHDA and CDR2 SQIVND come from the germline V gene (reference sequence). CDR3 loop: CASSTPGQRTGELFF. The DNA of the CDR3 is TGTGCCAGTAGCACACCGGGACAGAGAACCGGGGAGCTGTTTTTT.

This clone has only a few counts. Its ends do not fully match the called genes, so a read error is possible. The rearrangement uses TRBV7-2 and TRBJ2-1; no clear D gene. Germline CDR1 and CDR2: SGHTA and FQGNSA. The CDR3 consists of 15 residues. The CDR3: CASSLAASSHNEQFF. CDR3 coding DNA: TGTGCCAGCAGCTTAGCGGCCAGCTCCCACAATGAGCAGTTCTTC.

The rearrangement uses TRBV10-3 and TRBJ1-1; 8 bases fit TRBD1. Germline CDR1 and CDR2: ENHRY and SYGVKD. The CDR3 runs to 16 residues. The junction had 6 bases not matched to a gene; V was cut back by 0 bases and J by 3 bases. Here the CDR3 DNA reads TGTGCCATCAGTGAGTCGGGGACAGGTGCGGACACTGAAGCTTTCTTT. As protein: CAISESGTGADTEAFF.

This chain links TRBV18 with TRBJ2-3; 9 positions match TRBD1. The CDR3 is made up of 15 amino acids. Trimming removed 6 bases from V and 0 bases from J; junction bases left unmatched: 4. In germline, CDR1 is KGHSH, CDR2 LQKENI. CDR3 amino acids: CASSLGQGSTDTQYF. CDR3 sequence (DNA): TGTGCCAGCTCTCTGGGACAGGGCAGCACAGATACGCAGTATTTT.

J is TRBJ2-4 and V is TRBV15; 7 bases are a match to TRBD2. The J segment lost 0 bases and the V segment lost 5 bases, leaving 1 base of the junction unmatched. The CDR3 runs 14 residues. Looked up from germline, CDR1 is LNHNV and CDR2 is YYDKDF (reference sequence). CDR3 in amino acids: CATSPGGAKNIQYF. As DNA, the CDR3 is TGTGCCACCAGCCCGGGGGGAGCCAAAAACATTCAGTACTTC.

The chain links TRBV6-5 to TRBJ1-2, with 10 nucleotides matching TRBD1. There are 15 residues in the CDR3. Trimming took 2 bases from V and 2 from J; bases not matched to a gene: 2. The germline V gene has CDR1 MNHEY and CDR2 SVGAGI. The CDR3 is CASSYQTGGNYGYTF. CDR3 bases: TGTGCCAGCAGTTACCAGACAGGGGGCAACTATGGCTACACCTTC.

The J gene is TRBJ1-6, the V gene TRBV7-2; D might be TRBD1 (6 bases). Germline CDR1 is SGHTA and CDR2 is FQGNSA. There are 14 residues in the CDR3. Trimming removed 1 base from V and 10 bases from J, with 11 bases in between. The CDR3 bases are TGTGCCAGCAGCTTAGTCGGACAGTCCTCACCCCTCCACTTT. As protein: CASSLVGQSSPLHF.

The V call is TRBV18, the J call TRBJ1-6, with unresolved D. V lost 3 bases and J 5 bases, leaving 5 bases between the germline ends. Per the germline V gene, CDR1 is KGHSH and CDR2 is LQKENI. The CDR3 is made up of 13 amino acids. The CDR3 protein is CASSPGNNSPLHF. For the CDR3, the DNA is TGTGCCAGCTCACCCGGTAATAATTCACCCCTCCACTTT. Filled out from reference TRBV18 and TRBJ1-6, the complete variable domain reads NAGVMQNPRHLVRRRGQEARLRCSPMKGHSHVYWYRQLPEEGLKFMVYLQKENIIDESGMPKERFSAEFPKEGPSILRIQQVVRGDSAAYFCASSPGNNSPLHFGNGTRLTVT.

The V gene is TRBV28, the J gene TRBJ1-1; 9 positions match TRBD1. CDR1 is MDHEN, CDR2 SYDVKM, per germline. The V and J ends lost 5 bases and 10 bases, in that order; junction bases with no gene match: 8. CDR3 size: 13 residues. In DNA form, the CDR3 reads TGTGCCAGCAGTCAGGAGGACAGGGGCCGAGCTTTCTTT. It codes for CASSQEDRGRAFF. Filled out from reference TRBV28 and TRBJ1-1, the complete variable domain reads DVKVTQSSRYLVKRTGEKVFLECVQDMDHENMFWYRQDPGLGLRLIYFSYDVKMKEKGDIPEGYSVSREKKERFSLILESASTNQTSMYLCASSQEDRGRAFFGQGTRLTVV.

This rearrangement joins TRBV5-1 to TRBJ2-4; D unresolved. V lost 1 base, J lost 3 bases, and 8 bases lay in between. The CDR3 is made up of 14 amino acids. The germline V gene encodes CDR1 SGHRS and CDR2 YFSETQ. The CDR3 sequence: CASSLSVGKNIQYF. The CDR3 region has the DNA TGCGCCAGCAGCTTGTCCGTGGGCAAAAACATTCAGTACTTC.

The chain uses TRBV5-1 and TRBJ2-1; D possibly uses TRBD1 or TRBD2 (5 bases each). This CDR3 is built from 15 residues. Per germline, CDR1 SGHRS and CDR2 YFSETQ. Trimming took 2 bases from V and 0 from J, leaving 9 bases between them. The CDR3 here is CASSLGTGSYNEQFF. The CDR3 DNA follows: TGCGCCAGCAGCTTAGGGACGGGCTCCTACAATGAGCAGTTCTTC. Variable domain in full (rest from reference TRBV5-1 and TRBJ2-1): KAGVTQTPRYLIKTRGQQVTLSCSPISGHRSVSWYQQTPGQGLQFLFEYFSETQRNKGNFPGRFSGRQFSNSRSEMNVSTLELGDSALYLCASSLGTGSYNEQFFGPGTRLTVL.

Of note for this clone: A read error may produce the germline difference seen at one junction end. The chain recombines TRBV7-7 with TRBJ2-7; no clear D. CDR1 is SSHAT, CDR2 FNYEAQ, per germline (reference sequence). This CDR3 spans 13 amino acids. The CDR3 protein is CASSLGAGYEQYF. The DNA of the CDR3 is TGTGCTAGCAGCTTGGGTGCCGGATACGAGCAGTACTTC.

This sequence joins TRBV19 and TRBJ2-7, with 7 bases aligning to TRBD1. This CDR3 has 13 residues. Per the germline V gene, CDR1 is LNHDA and CDR2 is SQIVND (reference sequence). V was pared by 11 bases and J by 2 bases, with 9 bases of the junction left unmatched. CDR3: CAAGDRDTYEQYF. The CDR3 bases are TGTGCCGCCGGAGACAGGGATACCTACGAGCAGTACTTC.

The J gene is TRBJ1-5, the V gene TRBV2, with 9 bases matching TRBD1. This CDR3 has 14 amino acids. Germline-derived CDR1 and CDR2 are SNHLY and FYNNEI. J lost 6 bases, V lost 3 bases, and 3 bases had no gene match. CDR3 sequence reads: CASSESDRGQPQHF. The DNA for the CDR3 is TGTGCCAGCAGTGAGTCGGACAGGGGTCAGCCCCAGCATTTT.

This chain joins TRBV6-4 and TRBJ2-1; the D gene is possibly TRBD1 (7 bases). V lost 2 bases and J lost 8, with 19 bases in between. The CDR3 length is 16 residues. Germline V lookup: CDR1 MRHNA, CDR2 SNTAGT. CDR3 region: CASSDQGGTVGDEQFF. The CDR3 DNA follows: TGTGCCAGCAGTGACCAGGGGGGAACGGTGGGGGATGAGCAGTTCTTC.

V usage is TRBV4-2 and J usage is TRBJ1-5; TRBD1 aligns across 9 bases. J was trimmed by 4 bases and V by 4 bases; bases with no gene match: 5. CDR1 is LGHNA, CDR2 YNFKEQ, per germline. The CDR3 runs 15 residues. CDR3: CASSREGQGNQPQHF. The DNA for the CDR3 is TGTGCCAGCAGCCGAGAGGGACAGGGTAATCAGCCCCAGCATTTT.